This T cell receptor beta chain appears in the sequencing data of a study of T cells in tuberculosis. About the study: A South African cohort included IGRA-negative adolescents, latently infected IGRA-positive adolescents and adults with active tuberculosis. Study results and limitations: A GMM-specific repertoire classifier reached about 90% accuracy, AUROC about 0.87. The TCR-beta difference was not significant; alpha differences partly reflected length. Selection depended on which cryopreserved specimens were available.

CDR1 and CDR2 (germline): SGHAT, FQNNGV. CDR3 length: 14 amino acids. V dropped 4 bases and J dropped 8; count of bases not matched to a gene: 8. This clone was recorded once. The antigen is not known. Produced via immunoSEQ multiplex PCR; TCRdb's table is partial and in-frame only. The repertoire holds about 23,000 clones, with more than 95% as singletons. The clonotype comes from a donor aged 10 to 29 with latent tuberculosis or without tuberculosis infection. Sequences were obtained from PBMCs. The chain is built from TRBV11-2 and TRBJ2-1, with TRBD1 matching over 7 bases. The CDR3 here is CASSYQDRLDEQFF. As DNA, the CDR3 is TGTGCCAGCAGCTACCAGGACAGGTTGGATGAGCAGTTCTTC.